This is a list of T cell receptor beta chains from one sample in a study of spatial heterogeneity in lung cancer. MiXCR, applied by TCRdb to the 5' RACE reads, yields one record per CDR3 protein. The repertoire holds about 23,000 distinct CDR3 sequences, with roughly 6.7% as singletons. The material was lung tumor tissue, obtained at surgery. These receptors came from a male donor with early-stage non-small cell lung cancer. CDR3s include the opening cysteine and the closing phenylalanine or tryptophan. The D gene is left open where the match is weak. Rows may omit the clone size; those that give it use once, few, many or a size class.

D gene	J gene	clone size	V gene	CDR3 protein	CDR3 DNA
.	TRBJ2-5	.	TRBV20-1	CSASPRAETQYF	TGCAGTGCAAGCCCGAGAGCAGAGACCCAGTACTTC
.	TRBJ2-5	many	TRBV27	CASLSQVETQYF	TGTGCCAGCCTATCGCAGGTTGAGACCCAGTACTTC
.	TRBJ2-5	many	TRBV27	CASSLRGRRSETQYF	TGTGCCAGCAGTTTACGGGGGCGCAGGTCGGAGACCCAGTACTTC
.	TRBJ1-1	many	TRBV7-9	CATPLDGRTEAFF	TGTGCCACCCCCCTGGATGGGAGGACTGAAGCTTTCTTT
TRBD1	TRBJ2-7	few	TRBV5-1	CASSRRTGGDEQYF	TGCGCCAGCAGTCGTCGGACAGGGGGCGACGAGCAGTACTTC
.	TRBJ2-3	.	TRBV28	CASSFYSRDTQYF	TGTGCCAGCAGTTTTTATAGTCGAGATACGCAGTATTTT
.	TRBJ2-3	large	TRBV29-1	CSVDGLQGLGTDTQYF	TGCAGCGTGGATGGTTTACAGGGTCTGGGCACAGATACGCAGTATTTT
.	TRBJ2-5	many	TRBV7-2	CASSSYPGIMPVRAQYF	TGTGCCAGCAGTTCCTACCCCGGGATCATGCCCGTTAGGGCCCAGTACTTC
TRBD1	TRBJ2-5	many	TRBV28	CAEAGTGGETQYF	TGTGCCGAGGCTGGGACAGGGGGGGAGACCCAGTACTTC
.	TRBJ1-3	many	TRBV18	CASSQYSGNTIYF	TGTGCCAGCTCACAATACTCTGGAAACACCATATATTTT
.	TRBJ1-1	many	TRBV15	CATSSLGVFEAFF	TGTGCCACCAGCAGTTTGGGGGTTTTTGAAGCTTTCTTT
.	TRBJ1-6	many	TRBV28	CASSSNRATGGNSPLHF	TGTGCCAGCAGTTCAAATCGGGCTACAGGTGGTAATTCACCCCTCCACTTT
.	TRBJ2-7	many	TRBV20-1	CSAAAWFHFGSEQYF	TGCAGTGCTGCTGCCTGGTTCCATTTTGGTAGCGAGCAGTACTTC
TRBD2	TRBJ2-7	many	TRBV9	CASSPGLAESYEQYF	TGTGCCAGCAGCCCCGGACTAGCAGAAAGCTACGAGCAGTACTTC
.	TRBJ2-1	many	TRBV28	CASSLDGDDNEQFF	TGTGCCAGCAGTCTCGACGGAGATGACAATGAGCAGTTCTTC
.	TRBJ1-1	many	TRBV5-1	CASSRDAGNTEAFF	TGCGCCAGCAGCCGTGACGCAGGGAACACTGAAGCTTTCTTT
.	TRBJ2-7	many	TRBV4-1	CASSLGEVGSYEQYF	TGCGCCAGCAGTCTAGGTGAGGTTGGTTCCTACGAGCAGTACTTC
.	TRBJ1-6	many	TRBV3-1	CASSPRVGLRNSPLHF	TGTGCCAGCAGCCCCCGGGTGGGCCTTAGGAATTCACCCCTCCACTTT
TRBD1	TRBJ1-1	few	TRBV20-1	CSARDAGTGGGFF	TGCAGTGCTAGAGATGCCGGGACAGGGGGGGGATTCTTT
TRBD2	TRBJ2-1	.	TRBV19	CASSPGLAEGKQFF	TGTGCCAGTAGTCCGGGACTAGCGGAAGGGAAGCAGTTCTTC
.	TRBJ1-2	many	TRBV6-6	CASSLLTGDYGYTF	TGTGCCAGCAGTCTCTTGACTGGAGACTATGGCTACACCTTC
.	TRBJ2-6	.	TRBV7-2	CASTGHSGANVLTF	TGTGCCAGCACAGGACACTCTGGGGCCAACGTCCTGACTTTC
.	TRBJ2-3	many	TRBV5-1	CASSLEAPNTQYF	TGCGCCAGCAGCTTGGAGGCGCCTAATACGCAGTATTTT
.	TRBJ2-7	many	TRBV6-1	CASSGINPLYEQYF	TGTGCCAGCAGTGGAATAAACCCCCTCTACGAGCAGTACTTC
TRBD1	TRBJ2-6	few	TRBV29-1	CSAGDRAGANVLTF	TGCAGCGCCGGAGACAGGGCTGGGGCCAACGTCCTGACTTTC
.	TRBJ2-7	many	TRBV6-5	CASSSDWVGVYEQYF	TGTGCCAGCAGTTCAGATTGGGTGGGGGTCTACGAGCAGTACTTC